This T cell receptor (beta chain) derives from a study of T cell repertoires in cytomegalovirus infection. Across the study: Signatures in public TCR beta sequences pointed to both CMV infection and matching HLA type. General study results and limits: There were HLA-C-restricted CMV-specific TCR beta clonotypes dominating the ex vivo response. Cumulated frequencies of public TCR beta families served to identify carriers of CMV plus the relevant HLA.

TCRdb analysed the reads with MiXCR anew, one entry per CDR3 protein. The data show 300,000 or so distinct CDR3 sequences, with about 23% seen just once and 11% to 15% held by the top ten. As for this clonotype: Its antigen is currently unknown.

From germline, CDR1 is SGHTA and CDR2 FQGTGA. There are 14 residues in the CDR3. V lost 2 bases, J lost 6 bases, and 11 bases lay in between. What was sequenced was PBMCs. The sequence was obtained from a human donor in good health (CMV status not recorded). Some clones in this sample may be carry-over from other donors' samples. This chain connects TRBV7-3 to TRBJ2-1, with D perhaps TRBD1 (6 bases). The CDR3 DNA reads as TGTGCCAGCAGCTTAGGGGGCCTCCCCAATGAGCAGTTCTTC. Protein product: CASSLGGLPNEQFF.